Listed below are T cell receptor beta chains from one sample, sequenced in a study of ipilimumab plus nivolumab after autologous stem cell transplantation. Using immunoSEQ multiplex PCR, the repertoire was profiled, and TCRdb retains in-frame clones only, with some absent. Among more than 9,000 clones, roughly 71% were seen once, and the ten largest hold about a sixth. The sample in question was PBMCs, obtained in a trial of ipilimumab plus nivolumab as post-transplant consolidation. All receptors come from a female donor with multiple myeloma. The CDR3 runs from the conserved cysteine through the conserved F or W. A D gene is named only where the DNA matches it firmly. For some rows the clone size is stated as once, few or many, or as a class when expanded; others skip it.

v_call	j_call	d_call	clone_size	cdr3_nt	cdr3_aa
TRBV28	TRBJ1-4	TRBD1	-	TGTGCCAGCAGTCTGTCGGGACAGATTAATGAAAAACTGTTTTTT	CASSLSGQINEKLFF
TRBV7-9	TRBJ2-7	-	-	TGTGCCAGCAGCTTGGGGGTAGGTAGCTCCTACGAGCAGTACTTC	CASSLGVGSSYEQYF
TRBV19	TRBJ1-1	-	-	TGTGCCAGTAGTATTGAGGGGCGATGGACTGAAGCTTTCTTT	CASSIEGRWTEAFF
TRBV7-2	TRBJ1-1	-	-	TGTGCCAGCAGCCCCAACCCAGGCGCCACTGAAGCTTTCTTT	CASSPNPGATEAFF
TRBV2	TRBJ1-4	-	once	TGTGCCAGCAGGGCAAAGTCCAACCCTGACAAACTGTTTTTT	CASRAKSNPDKLFF
TRBV2	TRBJ1-1	-	medium-sized	TGTGCCAGCACCCCGAGAGGTTCGGTCACGGCTTTCTTT	CASTPRGSVTAFF
TRBV5-6	TRBJ2-2	-	-	TGTGCCAGCAGCTTGTGGTTCTACAGGGCGTCGGGGGAGCTGTTTTTT	CASSLWFYRASGELFF
TRBV7-2	TRBJ2-3	-	-	TGTGCCAGCAGCCGCCAAGCCGATACGCAGTATTTT	CASSRQADTQYF
TRBV28	TRBJ1-5	-	-	TGTGCCAGCAGTTTTACGGCTCGGGGAAGCAATCAGCCCCAGCATTTT	CASSFTARGSNQPQHF
TRBV9	TRBJ2-5	TRBD2	-	TGTGCCAGCAGCGTTACCGGGACTAGCGGGGAGACCCAGTACTTC	CASSVTGTSGETQYF
TRBV10-3	TRBJ1-2	-	-	TGTGCCATCAGTGAGTCGGGGCAGGGTGTTGGCTACACCTTC	CAISESGQGVGYTF
TRBV5-5	TRBJ2-7	TRBD1	-	TGTGCCAGCAGCCCACAGGGGGTTTCCTACGAGCAGTACTTC	CASSPQGVSYEQYF
TRBV6-6	TRBJ2-7	TRBD1	-	TGTGCCAGCACCCTGGGACAGGGGGTTGGCGAGCAGTACTTC	CASTLGQGVGEQYF
TRBV5-1	TRBJ2-5	-	-	TGCGCCAGCAGCTTGGCCGGGTTGGGGGAGACCCAGTACTTC	CASSLAGLGETQYF
TRBV5-1	TRBJ2-1	-	-	TGCGCCAGCAGCTCGGGTGGCGACACGGATTGGCAGTTCTTC	CASSSGGDTDWQFF
TRBV9	TRBJ1-6	TRBD1	-	TGTGCCAGCAGCGTCCGGGACAGTAATTCACCCCTCCACTTT	CASSVRDSNSPLHF
TRBV9	TRBJ1-1	-	large	TGTGCCAGCAGCGCCTACACGGGGTTGGATAGAGCTTTCTTT	CASSAYTGLDRAFF
TRBV7-2	TRBJ2-2	TRBD2	-	TGTGCCAGCAGCCAAGCTAGCGGCCACCCCACCGGGGAGCTGTTTTTT	CASSQASGHPTGELFF
TRBV6-6	TRBJ1-3	-	once	TGTGCCAGCAGTGGCGGACCGGACTCTGGAAACACCATATATTTT	CASSGGPDSGNTIYF
TRBV5-1	TRBJ2-5	TRBD1	-	TGCGCCAGCAGCTCGGGACAGGGGTATTACGGAGAGACCCAGTACTTC	CASSSGQGYYGETQYF